This entry lists 30 T cell receptor beta chains sequenced from one sample in a study of OX40 agonist ivuxolimab in advanced cancers. Profiling relied on immunoSEQ multiplex PCR, and the TCRdb table lists in-frame clones only, not all of them. The sample has around 55,000 clones, 70% to 90% seen once. Sequences were derived from CD4+ or CD8+ T cells sorted from blood, sampled in a trial of the OX40 agonist ivuxolimab. Every receptor here comes from an adult with an advanced solid tumor such as melanoma, head and neck, liver or kidney cancer.

This clone is a singleton in its sample. This chain joins TRBV6-5 and TRBJ2-2; a weak D match, TRBD2 (6 bases). Germline CDR1 is MNHEY and CDR2 is SVGAGI. The CDR3 covers 11 residues. V was shortened by 7 bases and J by 8 bases, with 8 bases between the two germline ends. The CDR3 DNA is TGTGCCAGCATTCGGGGGGGGGAGCTGTTTTTT. Its protein is CASIRGGELFF.

This chain links TRBV4-3 with TRBJ1-2; D is unclear. CDR1 is LGHNA, CDR2 YSLEER, per germline. This CDR3 has 12 amino acids. V was shortened by 0 bases and J by 8 bases, with 7 bases between the two germline ends. The CDR3 is CASSQDGIGYTF. In nucleotides, the CDR3 is TGCGCCAGCAGCCAAGACGGTATCGGCTACACCTTC.

A single count supports this clone. V usage is TRBV28 and J usage is TRBJ2-7; tentative D call: TRBD1 (6 bases). V gave up 8 bases and J gave up 4 bases, with 12 bases separating them. Germline lookup yields CDR1 MDHEN and CDR2 SYDVKM. The CDR3 runs to 12 residues. The CDR3 DNA is TGTGCCAGCTCCGGGACAAGTTACGAGCAGTACTTC. Its translation: CASSGTSYEQYF. Combining the CDR3 with reference TRBV28 and TRBJ2-7 gives the whole variable domain DVKVTQSSRYLVKRTGEKVFLECVQDMDHENMFWYRQDPGLGLRLIYFSYDVKMKEKGDIPEGYSVSREKKERFSLILESASTNQTSMYLCASSGTSYEQYFGPGTRLTVT.

V usage is TRBV19 and J usage is TRBJ1-5, with unresolved D. The CDR3 sequence is 16 residues long. The V gene's germline CDR1 is LNHDA and CDR2 SQIVND (reference sequence). The V end was cut by 3 bases, the J end by 0 bases, with 12 bases between. The CDR3 region has the DNA TGTGCCAGTAGTATTAGTGGGGTAGATAGCAATCAGCCCCAGCATTTT. The encoded protein is CASSISGVDSNQPQHF.

The chain has TRBV5-1 and TRBJ2-3; TRBD2 might be the D (6 bases). The germline V and J ends were trimmed by 5 bases and 0 bases, with 13 bases remaining between them. The CDR3 is 15 residues long. Germline V gene data show CDR1 as SGHRS and CDR2 as YFSETQ. This chain's CDR3 is CASRLVGGSTDTQYF. Here the CDR3 DNA reads TGCGCCAGCAGACTAGTGGGGGGAAGCACAGATACGCAGTATTTT.

V usage is TRBV7-9 and J usage is TRBJ1-1; D unclear. The germline V and J ends were trimmed by 1 base and 4 bases, with 1 base remaining between them. CDR1 SEHNR and CDR2 FQNEAQ come from the germline V gene (reference sequence). There are 11 residues in the CDR3. The CDR3 loop reads CASSLGTEAFF. DNA of the CDR3: TGTGCCAGCAGCTTAGGCACTGAAGCTTTCTTT.

This rearrangement joins TRBV14 to TRBJ2-7; D is undetermined. Trimming pared 4 bases from V and 2 bases from J, leaving 15 bases between. The CDR3 runs 15 residues. Germline CDR1 SGHDN, CDR2 FVKESK. DNA of the CDR3: TGTGCCAGCAGCCTAACCACAAGGAAGCCCTACGAGCAGTACTTC. Translating gives CASSLTTRKPYEQYF.

The chain combines TRBV9 with TRBJ1-5, with D uncertain. Looked up from germline, CDR1 is SGDLS and CDR2 is YYNGEE. V lost 3 bases and J 7 bases, leaving 8 bases between the germline ends. The length of the CDR3 is 12 residues. The CDR3 protein is CASSEGNQPQHF. In DNA form, the CDR3 reads TGTGCCAGCAGCGAGGGAAACCAGCCCCAGCATTTT.

This rearrangement joins TRBV2 to TRBJ2-1, with D possibly TRBD1 on 7 matching bases. The CDR3 is 17 residues long. V was pared by 5 bases and J by 4 bases, with 21 bases between. The germline V gene has CDR1 SNHLY and CDR2 FYNNEI. CDR3 sequence: CASSPPRGETGYNEQFF. Here the CDR3 DNA reads TGTGCCAGCAGTCCGCCCAGGGGGGAGACGGGGTACAATGAGCAGTTCTTC.

This sequence joins TRBV7-9 and TRBJ1-4; 9 positions match TRBD1. The V gene end was trimmed by 1 base and the J gene end by 7 bases; junction bases not matched to a gene: 7. The CDR3 loop spans 16 amino acids. Germline V gives CDR1 SEHNR, CDR2 FQNEAQ (reference sequence). DNA of the CDR3: TGTGCCAGCAGCTTAGAGGGGACAGGGTTTGGTGAAAAACTGTTTTTT. This translates into CASSLEGTGFGEKLFF.

The table lists this clone with a few counts. The V gene is TRBV4-1, the J gene TRBJ1-1, with 7 bases identical to TRBD1. The germline CDR1 and CDR2 sequences are MGHRA and YSYEKL. V shed 2 bases and J 5 bases; nucleotides not matched to a gene: 5. This CDR3 is 14 amino acids long. CDR3 bases: TGCGCCAGCAGCCAACCGACAGGGAGAACTGAAGCTTTCTTT. Protein product: CASSQPTGRTEAFF.

V gene TRBV6-5 combines with J gene TRBJ2-7; D remains unclear. Germline V gives CDR1 MNHEY, CDR2 SVGAGI. This CDR3 region has 12 residues. V was trimmed by 6 bases and J by 5 bases, leaving 11 bases between them. The CDR3 DNA reads as TGTGCCAGCAGCCACCAAGGGAACGAGCAGTACTTC. As protein: CASSHQGNEQYF.

The V gene is TRBV27, the J gene TRBJ1-5; D possibly corresponds to TRBD1 (5 bases). The CDR3 extends over 16 amino acids. Trimming left V 2 bases short and J 1 base short, with 12 bases between. The V gene's germline CDR1 is MNHEY and CDR2 SMNVEV (reference sequence). The CDR3 reads CASSLHGGVSNQPQHF. CDR3 DNA: TGTGCCAGCAGTTTACACGGGGGGGTAAGCAATCAGCCCCAGCATTTT.

The rearrangement joins TRBV5-1 to TRBJ1-6; D is undetermined. Trimming pared 2 bases from V and 9 bases from J, leaving 15 bases between. The CDR3 runs to 15 residues. Germline lookup yields CDR1 SGHRS and CDR2 YFSETQ. The CDR3 spells CASSFYGQSTSPLHF. Here the CDR3 DNA reads TGCGCCAGCAGCTTCTACGGTCAGAGTACTTCACCCCTCCACTTT.

Note on this clone: The junction shows a germline mismatch at one end, possibly a read error. V and J are TRBV10-1 and TRBJ1-2; no clear D gene. From germline, CDR1 is WNHNN and CDR2 SYGVQD (reference sequence). This CDR3 is 9 amino acids long. The CDR3 region has the DNA TGCGCCAGCAGTACAGCACCTCTCTTC. It encodes CASSTAPLF.

The CDR3 DNA reads as TGTGCCAGCACCCCGACAGGGAGCTCCTACGAGCAGTACTTC. Translating it yields CASTPTGSSYEQYF. The chain recombines TRBV28 with TRBJ2-7; 7 bases align to TRBD1. The length of the CDR3 is 14 residues. From germline, CDR1 is MDHEN and CDR2 SYDVKM. Trimming at V came to 7 bases and at J to 0 bases, leaving 6 bases not matched to a gene.

The V call is TRBV4-1, the J call TRBJ1-2; D is ambiguous. The ends were cut back, 5 bases at V and 8 bases at J, with 21 bases in the middle. Germline V CDR1 and CDR2: MGHRA, YSYEKL. The CDR3 is 15 residues long. The CDR3 nucleotides are TGCGCCAGCAGCGCCCACGTGGCAAACCCGTCGGGCTACACCTTC. Translating it yields CASSAHVANPSGYTF.

V and J are TRBV28 and TRBJ1-5; D remains ambiguous. There are 14 residues in the CDR3. With 8 bases removed from V and 1 base from J, the gap between germline ends came to 12 bases. Germline loops: CDR1 MDHEN, CDR2 SYDVKM. The CDR3 nucleotides read TGTGCCAGCGAGAGGCTAGCGAGCAATCAGCCCCAGCATTTT. Translation gives CASERLASNQPQHF.

J is TRBJ2-1 and V is TRBV2, with TRBD2 matching 7 bases. The CDR3 consists of 12 residues. Germline-derived CDR1 and CDR2 are SNHLY and FYNNEI. The CDR3 loop is CAWGGTYNEQFF. The CDR3 region has the DNA TGTGCTTGGGGGGGGACCTACAATGAGCAGTTCTTC.

The chain has TRBV11-3 and TRBJ2-7, with 7 bases lining up with TRBD1. V lost 8 bases, J lost 5 bases, and 9 bases stayed unmatched. Per germline, CDR1 SGHNT and CDR2 YENEEA. CDR3 length equals 13 residues. Here the CDR3 reads CASGTYGTDEQYF. DNA for the CDR3: TGTGCCAGCGGAACCTACGGGACAGACGAGCAGTACTTC.

The chain is built from TRBV5-1 and TRBJ2-3; D remains ambiguous. The length of the CDR3 is 15 residues. Trimming cost V 3 bases and J 10 bases, with 21 bases left between them. CDR1 SGHRS and CDR2 YFSETQ come from the germline V gene. CDR3 nucleotides: TGCGCCAGCAGCTCAGAGACCGGTTCCTCGTATGCGCAGTATTTT. Its translation is CASSSETGSSYAQYF.

This clone was observed a few times. The junction departs from germline at one end; a sequencing error may be responsible. This sequence joins TRBV6-5 and TRBJ1-2, with 7 bases fitting TRBD1. Germline CDR1 reads MNHEY; CDR2 reads SVGAGI. The CDR3 is 16 amino acids. CDR3 nucleotides: TGTGCCAGCAGTAACTCAAAGGGGGCTAATTCCCTTGGCTACACCTTC. Translating gives CASSNSKGANSLGYTF.

This clone has a handful of counts. The chain combines TRBV9 with TRBJ1-1; 7 bases are a match to TRBD1. Germline assignment: CDR1 SGDLS and CDR2 YYNGEE. V gave up 3 bases and J gave up 1 base; unmatched junction bases: 9. CDR3 length equals 16 residues. CDR3 nucleotide sequence: TGTGCCAGCAGCGACCCGGGACAGCCCTCGAACACTGAAGCTTTCTTT. This sequence encodes CASSDPGQPSNTEAFF. The whole variable domain, filled in from reference TRBV9 and TRBJ1-1, reads DSGVTQTPKHLITATGQRVTLRCSPRSGDLSVYWYQQSLDQGLQFLIQYYNGEERAKGNILERFSAQQFPDLHSELNLSSLELGDSALYFCASSDPGQPSNTEAFFGQGTRLTVV.

The V and J genes are TRBV6-1 and TRBJ1-1, with a possible D match to TRBD1 (6 bases). The germline CDR1 and CDR2 sequences are MNHNS and SASEGT. This CDR3 is built from 15 residues. V lost 7 bases and J 3 bases, leaving 18 bases between the germline ends. For the CDR3, the DNA is TGTGCCAGCATCCGCTGGGGGGGGGCTTACACTGAAGCTTTCTTT. Protein sequence: CASIRWGGAYTEAFF.

The CDR3 region has the DNA TGTGCCAGCAGTTACTTCCGGAACACTGAAGCTTTCTTT. Its translation: CASSYFRNTEAFF. J is TRBJ1-1 and V is TRBV6-5; D is ambiguous. CDR1 MNHEY and CDR2 SVGAGI come from the germline V gene. V was shortened by 1 base and J by 1 base, with 4 bases between the two germline ends. The length of the CDR3 is 13 residues.

V usage is TRBV9 and J usage is TRBJ2-3, with a weak D call TRBD2 (5 bases). Looked up from germline, CDR1 is SGDLS and CDR2 is YYNGEE. CDR3 length equals 17 residues. Trimming removed 0 bases at V and 2 bases at J, with 16 bases between. This CDR3 is CASSVVGGRLITDTQYF. As DNA, the CDR3 is TGTGCCAGCAGCGTAGTGGGCGGGCGGTTAATCACAGATACGCAGTATTTT.

The V call is TRBV27, the J call TRBJ2-3; maybe TRBD1 (6 bases). Germline CDR1 is MNHEY and CDR2 is SMNVEV (reference sequence). There are 15 residues in the CDR3. The germline V and J ends were trimmed by 0 bases and 3 bases, with 10 bases remaining between them. CDR3 protein: CASSLSVGATDTQYF. CDR3 DNA: TGTGCCAGCAGTTTATCGGTGGGGGCAACAGATACGCAGTATTTT.

The chain couples TRBV13 to TRBJ2-3, with no clear D. Per the germline V gene, CDR1 is PRHDT and CDR2 is FYEKMQ (reference sequence). The CDR3 has 15 residues. V was cut by 2 bases and J by 4 bases, with 13 bases left in between. CDR3 protein: CASSLKVWPPDTQYF. CDR3 nucleotide sequence: TGTGCCAGCAGCTTAAAGGTCTGGCCCCCAGATACGCAGTATTTT.

The chain joins TRBV5-8 to TRBJ1-2, with 9 bases lining up with TRBD1. Trimming removed 0 bases from V and 4 bases from J; junction bases left unmatched: 7. The CDR3 loop spans 16 amino acids. Germline V gives CDR1 SGHTS, CDR2 YDEGEE. CDR3 in amino acids: CASSLETGGKGYGYTF. The CDR3 bases are TGTGCCAGCAGCTTGGAGACAGGGGGGAAGGGCTATGGCTACACCTTC.

The rearrangement links TRBV28 to TRBJ1-1; perhaps TRBD1 as D (5 bases). The CDR3 totals 14 residues. CDR1 and CDR2 from the germline V gene are MDHEN and SYDVKM. V gave up 7 bases and J gave up 1 base, with 13 bases separating them. The CDR3 protein is CASTLGGENTEAFF. The CDR3 DNA is TGTGCCAGCACCTTAGGAGGGGAGAACACTGAAGCTTTCTTT.